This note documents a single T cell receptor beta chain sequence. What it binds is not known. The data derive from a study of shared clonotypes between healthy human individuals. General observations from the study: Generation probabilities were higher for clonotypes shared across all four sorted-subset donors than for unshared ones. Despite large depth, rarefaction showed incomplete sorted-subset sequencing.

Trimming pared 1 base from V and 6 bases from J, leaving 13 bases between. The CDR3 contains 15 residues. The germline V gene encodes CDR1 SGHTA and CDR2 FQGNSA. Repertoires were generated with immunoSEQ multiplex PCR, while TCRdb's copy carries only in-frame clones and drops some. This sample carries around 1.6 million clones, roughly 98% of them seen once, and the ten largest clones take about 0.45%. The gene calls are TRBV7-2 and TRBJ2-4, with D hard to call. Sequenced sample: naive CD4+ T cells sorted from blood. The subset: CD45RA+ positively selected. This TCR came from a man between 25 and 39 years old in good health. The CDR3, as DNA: TGTGCCAGCAGCTTAGATTGGACCCGCGGAAACATTCAGTACTTC. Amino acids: CASSLDWTRGNIQYF.